This paragraph reports one T cell receptor (beta chain). Antigen: not known. This sample was included in a study of cytomegalovirus exposure and HLA in healthy donors. There were likely unrecorded immune exposures, though donors were nominally healthy when sampled. Findings and caveats of the study: The HLA-A and HLA-B alleles of most subjects were reportedly predicted accurately from TCR beta sequences. Per published reports, the classifier diagnosed cytomegalovirus status with high specificity and sensitivity. Earlier analysis yielded a pattern in which most TCR beta V segments were productive about 90% or about 30% of the time.

CDR1 and CDR2 (germline): MNHNS, SASEGT. V was clipped by 3 bases and J by 3 bases, with 11 bases between them. The CDR3 is made up of 14 amino acids. PCR was performed using 60 Vbeta and 13 Jbeta primers. Some clones are missing from TCRdb's copy, which holds only in-frame ones; the method was immunoSEQ multiplex PCR. The data hold just over 200,000 clones, with 80% to 85% observed a single time. V and J are TRBV6-1 and TRBJ1-2; D not certain. The sequenced sample consisted of PBMCs. The receptor comes from a woman in her forties in good health and CMV-seronegative. The CDR3 region is CASSELVDYYGYTF. The CDR3 DNA sequence: TGTGCCAGCAGTGAGTTGGTAGACTACTATGGCTACACCTTC.